The text below deals with one T cell receptor beta chain. The data were obtained in a study of blood T cell repertoires in COVID-19. Original processing notes: Quantification of nucleated cells was approximated via reference gene primer amplification. Generated by immunoSEQ multiplex PCR, the TCRdb table keeps only in-frame clones and is missing some. V and J calls and clone size come straight from that table; D and trimming were deduced from the DNA. The sample carries 100,000 to 150,000 clones, 75% to 90% recorded once. The sequence derives from a woman between 65 and 79 years old with acute or convalescent COVID-19. Sequenced: peripheral blood.

CDR3 DNA sequence: TGTGCCAGCAGCACTTCCTACAATGAGCAGTTCTTC. Translating gives CASSTSYNEQFF. The rearrangement links TRBV12-3 or TRBV12-4 to TRBJ2-1; D gene unclear. The germline V and J ends were trimmed by 6 bases and 1 base, with 4 bases remaining between them. This CDR3 comprises 12 residues.